This note documents a single T cell receptor (beta chain) sequence. The V gene lost 4 bases and the J gene lost 2 bases, with 16 bases spanning the gap. CDR3 length: 16 residues. Germline lookup yields CDR1 SGHRS and CDR2 YFSETQ. This sample is drawn from a study of blood T cell repertoires in COVID-19. Study-wide background: Whether acute or convalescent, the COVID-19 samples came from the United States, Italy and Spain. Sources were T cells, B-cell-depleted T cells, or PBMCs; the material itself was cDNA or gDNA.

Authors' data handling: Quantification of nucleated cells was approximated via reference gene primer amplification. Using immunoSEQ multiplex PCR, the repertoire was profiled, and TCRdb retains in-frame clones only, with some absent. V and J calls and clone size are as listed in that table; D and trimming were resolved from the DNA. The profile shows about 64,000 clones, roughly 90% of them singletons. The sample was peripheral blood. The chain links TRBV5-1 to TRBJ1-5; D may be TRBD1 (5 bases). This clonotype was sampled from a man in his sixties or seventies with acute or convalescent COVID-19. This chain's CDR3 is CASSPQDKRRNQPQHF. CDR3 coding DNA: TGCGCCAGCAGCCCTCAGGACAAACGTCGCAATCAGCCCCAGCATTTT.